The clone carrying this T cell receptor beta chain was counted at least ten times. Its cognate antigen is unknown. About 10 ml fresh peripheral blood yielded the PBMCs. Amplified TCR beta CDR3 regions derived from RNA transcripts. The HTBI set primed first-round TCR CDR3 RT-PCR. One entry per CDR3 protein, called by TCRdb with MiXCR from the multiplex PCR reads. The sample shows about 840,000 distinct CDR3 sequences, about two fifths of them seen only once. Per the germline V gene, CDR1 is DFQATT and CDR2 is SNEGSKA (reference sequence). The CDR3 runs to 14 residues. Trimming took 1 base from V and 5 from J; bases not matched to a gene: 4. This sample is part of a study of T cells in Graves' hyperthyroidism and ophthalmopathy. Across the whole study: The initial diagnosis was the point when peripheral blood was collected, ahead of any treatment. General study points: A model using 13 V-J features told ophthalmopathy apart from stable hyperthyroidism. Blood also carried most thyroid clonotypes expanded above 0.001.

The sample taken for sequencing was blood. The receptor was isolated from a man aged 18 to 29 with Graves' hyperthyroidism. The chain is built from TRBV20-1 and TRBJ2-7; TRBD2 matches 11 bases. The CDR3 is CSARALAGEDEQYF. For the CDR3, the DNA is TGCAGTGCTAGAGCACTAGCGGGAGAGGACGAGCAGTACTTC.